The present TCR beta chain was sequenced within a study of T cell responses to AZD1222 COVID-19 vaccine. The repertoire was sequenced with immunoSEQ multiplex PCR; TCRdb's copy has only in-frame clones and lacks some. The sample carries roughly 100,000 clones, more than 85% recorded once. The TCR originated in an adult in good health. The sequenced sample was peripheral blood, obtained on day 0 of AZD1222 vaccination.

Written as DNA, the CDR3 is TGTGCCAGCAGTCCGCTCCGACCTCAGGATACGCAGTATTTT. Its translation: CASSPLRPQDTQYF. The chain carries TRBV6-5 and TRBJ2-3; D ambiguous. The CDR3 runs to 14 residues. Trimming removed 5 bases at V and 6 bases at J, with 15 bases between. Germline V lookup: CDR1 MNHEY, CDR2 SVGAGI.